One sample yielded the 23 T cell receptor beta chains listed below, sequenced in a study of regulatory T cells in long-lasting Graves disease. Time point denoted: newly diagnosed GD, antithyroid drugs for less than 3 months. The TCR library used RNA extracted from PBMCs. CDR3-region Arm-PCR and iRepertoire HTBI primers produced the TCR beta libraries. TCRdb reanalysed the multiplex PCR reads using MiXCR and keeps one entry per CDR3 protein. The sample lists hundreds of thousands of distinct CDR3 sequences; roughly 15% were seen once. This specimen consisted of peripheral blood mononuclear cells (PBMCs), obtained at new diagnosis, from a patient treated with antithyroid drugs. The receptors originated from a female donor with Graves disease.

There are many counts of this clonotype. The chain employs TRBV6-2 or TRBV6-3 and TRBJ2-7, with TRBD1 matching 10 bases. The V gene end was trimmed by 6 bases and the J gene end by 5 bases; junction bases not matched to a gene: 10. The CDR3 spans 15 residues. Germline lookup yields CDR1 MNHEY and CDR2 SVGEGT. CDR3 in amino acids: CASREPGQGTDEQYF. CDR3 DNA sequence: TGTGCCAGCAGGGAGCCGGGACAGGGGACTGACGAGCAGTACTTC.

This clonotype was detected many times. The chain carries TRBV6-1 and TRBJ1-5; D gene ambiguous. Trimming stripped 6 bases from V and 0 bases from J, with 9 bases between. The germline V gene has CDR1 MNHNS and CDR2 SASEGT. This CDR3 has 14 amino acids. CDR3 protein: CASSPDNSNQPQHF. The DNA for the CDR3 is TGTGCCAGCAGCCCCGACAATAGCAATCAGCCCCAGCATTTT.

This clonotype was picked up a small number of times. The CDR3 region has the DNA TGTGCCAGCAGTGAAGGCAGGGGTCGGGCTGAAGCTTTCTTT. It codes for CASSEGRGRAEAFF. The chain is built from TRBV6-1 and TRBJ1-1; D possibly corresponds to TRBD1 (6 bases). The germline CDR1 and CDR2 sequences are MNHNS and SASEGT. This CDR3 has 14 residues. V was clipped by 1 base and J by 6 bases, with 12 bases between them.

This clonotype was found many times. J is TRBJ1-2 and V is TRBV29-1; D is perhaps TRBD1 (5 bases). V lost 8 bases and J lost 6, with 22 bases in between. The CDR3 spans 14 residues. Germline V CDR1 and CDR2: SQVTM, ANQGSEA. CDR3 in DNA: TGCAGCTCGAGCCCCCTCCAGGGTTCCAATGGCTACACCTTC. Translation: CSSSPLQGSNGYTF.

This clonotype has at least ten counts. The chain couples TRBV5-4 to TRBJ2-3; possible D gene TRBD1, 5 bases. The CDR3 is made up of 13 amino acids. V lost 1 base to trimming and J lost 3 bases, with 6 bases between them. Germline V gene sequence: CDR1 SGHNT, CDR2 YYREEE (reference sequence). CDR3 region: CASSLSGTDTQYF. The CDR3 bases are TGTGCCAGCAGCTTGTCAGGGACAGATACGCAGTATTTT.

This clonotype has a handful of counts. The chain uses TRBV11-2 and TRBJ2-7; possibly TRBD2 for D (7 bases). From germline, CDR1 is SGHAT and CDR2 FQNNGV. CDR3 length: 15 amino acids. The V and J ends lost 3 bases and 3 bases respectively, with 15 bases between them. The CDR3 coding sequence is TGTGCCAGCAGCTTTGGCAGGGGAGGGAACTACGAGCAGTACTTC. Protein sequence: CASSFGRGGNYEQYF.

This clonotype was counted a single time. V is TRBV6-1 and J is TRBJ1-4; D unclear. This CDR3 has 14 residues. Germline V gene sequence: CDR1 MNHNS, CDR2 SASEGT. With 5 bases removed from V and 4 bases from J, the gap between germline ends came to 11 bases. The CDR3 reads CASSRLRDNEKLFF. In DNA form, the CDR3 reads TGTGCCAGCAGTCGGCTGCGGGATAATGAAAAACTGTTTTTT.

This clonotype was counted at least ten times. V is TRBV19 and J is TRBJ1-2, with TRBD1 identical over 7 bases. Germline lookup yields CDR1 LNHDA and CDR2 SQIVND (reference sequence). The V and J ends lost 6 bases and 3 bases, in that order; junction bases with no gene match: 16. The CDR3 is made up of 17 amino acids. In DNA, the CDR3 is TGTGCCAGTAGCGCCACCCTGGGACAGTTCAACTACTATGGCTACACCTTC. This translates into CASSATLGQFNYYGYTF.

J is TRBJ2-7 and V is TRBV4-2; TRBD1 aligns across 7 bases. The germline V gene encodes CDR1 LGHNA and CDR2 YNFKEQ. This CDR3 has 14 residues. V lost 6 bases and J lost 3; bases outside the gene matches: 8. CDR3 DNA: TGTGCCAGCAGGGAACAGGGGTTAGGCTACGAGCAGTACTTC. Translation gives CASREQGLGYEQYF.

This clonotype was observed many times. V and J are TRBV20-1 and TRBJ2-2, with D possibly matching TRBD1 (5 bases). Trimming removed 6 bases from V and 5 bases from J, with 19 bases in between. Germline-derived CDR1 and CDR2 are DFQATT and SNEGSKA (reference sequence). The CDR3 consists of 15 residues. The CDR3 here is CSAQTVWGATGELFF. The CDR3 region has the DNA TGCAGTGCCCAGACCGTGTGGGGCGCAACCGGGGAGCTGTTTTTT.

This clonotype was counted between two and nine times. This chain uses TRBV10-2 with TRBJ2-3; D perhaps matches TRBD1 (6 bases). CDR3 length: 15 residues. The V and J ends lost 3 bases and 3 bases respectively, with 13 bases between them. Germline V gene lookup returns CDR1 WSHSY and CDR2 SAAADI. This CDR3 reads CASSDRGWGTDTQYF. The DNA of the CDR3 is TGCGCCAGCAGTGACAGGGGCTGGGGGACAGATACGCAGTATTTT.

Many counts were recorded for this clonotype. CDR3 DNA sequence: TGTGCCAGCAGTCATATCCCCGGGACCCCAAAGGGGGCCGAGCAGTACTTC. Translation: CASSHIPGTPKGAEQYF. V and J are TRBV7-2 and TRBJ2-7; TRBD1 matches 7 bases. Trimming cost V 6 bases and J 6 bases; bases outside gene matches: 20. The CDR3 is made up of 17 amino acids. Germline V gives CDR1 SGHTA, CDR2 FQGNSA.

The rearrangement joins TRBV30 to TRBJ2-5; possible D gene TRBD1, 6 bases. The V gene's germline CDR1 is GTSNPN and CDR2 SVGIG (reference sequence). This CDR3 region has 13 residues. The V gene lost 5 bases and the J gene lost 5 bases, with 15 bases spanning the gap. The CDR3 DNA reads TGTGCCTGGTCCCCCCGAAGGGGGGAGACCCAGTACTTC. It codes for CAWSPRRGETQYF.

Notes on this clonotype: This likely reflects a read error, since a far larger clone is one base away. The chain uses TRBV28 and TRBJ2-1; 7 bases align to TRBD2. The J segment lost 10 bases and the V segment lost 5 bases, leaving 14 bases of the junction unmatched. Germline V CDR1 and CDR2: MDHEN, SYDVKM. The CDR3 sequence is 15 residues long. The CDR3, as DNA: TGTGCCAGCAGTCCAAGGTCTAGCGGATCCTACGAGCAGTTCTTC. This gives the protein CASSPRSSGSYEQFF.

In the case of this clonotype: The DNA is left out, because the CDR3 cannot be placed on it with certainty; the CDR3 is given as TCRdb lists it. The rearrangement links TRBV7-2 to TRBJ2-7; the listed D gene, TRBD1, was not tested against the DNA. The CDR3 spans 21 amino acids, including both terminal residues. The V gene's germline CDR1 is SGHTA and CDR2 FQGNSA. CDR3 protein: CASSFYICSASARDTAYEQYF.

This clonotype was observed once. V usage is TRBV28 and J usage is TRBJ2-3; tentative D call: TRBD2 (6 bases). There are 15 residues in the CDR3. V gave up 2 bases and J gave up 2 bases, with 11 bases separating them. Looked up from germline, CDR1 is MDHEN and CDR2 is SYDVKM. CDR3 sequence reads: CASSLRDSYTDTQYF. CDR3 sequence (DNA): TGTGCCAGCAGTTTAAGGGACTCTTACACAGATACGCAGTATTTT. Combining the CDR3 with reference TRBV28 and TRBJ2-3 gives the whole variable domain DVKVTQSSRYLVKRTGEKVFLECVQDMDHENMFWYRQDPGLGLRLIYFSYDVKMKEKGDIPEGYSVSREKKERFSLILESASTNQTSMYLCASSLRDSYTDTQYFGPGTRLTVL.

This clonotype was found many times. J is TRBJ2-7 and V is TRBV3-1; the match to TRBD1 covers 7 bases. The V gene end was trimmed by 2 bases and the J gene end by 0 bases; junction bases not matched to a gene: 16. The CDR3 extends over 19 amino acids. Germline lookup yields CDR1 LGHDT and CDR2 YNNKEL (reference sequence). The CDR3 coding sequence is TGTGCCAGCAGCCAACGCACAGTGAACAGGGGAATCCACTCCTACGAGCAGTACTTC. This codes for CASSQRTVNRGIHSYEQYF.

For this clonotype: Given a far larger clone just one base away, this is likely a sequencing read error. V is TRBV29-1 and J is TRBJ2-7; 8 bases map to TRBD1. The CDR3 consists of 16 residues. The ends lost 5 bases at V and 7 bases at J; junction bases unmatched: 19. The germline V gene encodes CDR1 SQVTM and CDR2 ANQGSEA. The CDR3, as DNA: TGCAGCGTTCGGGGGACAGGAACCAGCTCCTACAATGAGCAGTACTTC. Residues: CSVRGTGTSSYNEQYF.

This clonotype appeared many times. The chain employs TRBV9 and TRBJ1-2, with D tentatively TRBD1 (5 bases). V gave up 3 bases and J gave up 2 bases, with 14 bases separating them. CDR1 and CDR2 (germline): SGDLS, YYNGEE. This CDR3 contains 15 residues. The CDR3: CASSAAGRTNYGYTF. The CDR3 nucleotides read TGTGCCAGCAGCGCTGCGGGACGGACAAACTATGGCTACACCTTC.

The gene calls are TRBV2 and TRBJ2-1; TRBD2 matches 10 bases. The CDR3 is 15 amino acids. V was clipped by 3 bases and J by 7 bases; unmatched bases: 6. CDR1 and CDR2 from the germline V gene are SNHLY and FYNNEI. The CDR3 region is CASSDLSGGPNEQFF. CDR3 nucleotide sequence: TGTGCCAGCAGTGATCTTAGCGGGGGGCCGAATGAGCAGTTCTTC. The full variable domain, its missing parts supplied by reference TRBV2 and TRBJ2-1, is EPEVTQTPSHQVTQMGQEVILRCVPISNHLYFYWYRQILGQKVEFLVSFYNNEISEKSEIFDDQFSVERPDGSNFTLKIRSTKLEDSAMYFCASSDLSGGPNEQFFGPGTRLTVL.

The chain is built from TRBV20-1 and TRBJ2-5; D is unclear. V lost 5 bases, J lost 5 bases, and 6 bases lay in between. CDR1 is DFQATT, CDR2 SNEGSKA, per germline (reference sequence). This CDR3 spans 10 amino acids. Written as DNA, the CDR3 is TGCAGTGCTGTCGGGGAGACCCAGTACTTC. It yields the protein CSAVGETQYF.

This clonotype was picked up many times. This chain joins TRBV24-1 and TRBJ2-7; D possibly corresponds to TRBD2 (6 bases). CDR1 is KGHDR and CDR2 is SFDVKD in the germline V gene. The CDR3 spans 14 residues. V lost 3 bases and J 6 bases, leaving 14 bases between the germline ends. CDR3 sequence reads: CATSDPTAGIEQYF. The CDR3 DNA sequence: TGTGCCACCAGTGATCCTACCGCGGGGATCGAGCAGTACTTC.

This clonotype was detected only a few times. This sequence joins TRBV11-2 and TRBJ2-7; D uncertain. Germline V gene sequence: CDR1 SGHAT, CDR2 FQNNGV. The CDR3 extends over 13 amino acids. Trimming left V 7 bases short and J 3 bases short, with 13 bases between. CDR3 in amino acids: CASIPQDGYEQYF. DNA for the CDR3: TGTGCCAGCATCCCTCAGGACGGCTACGAGCAGTACTTC. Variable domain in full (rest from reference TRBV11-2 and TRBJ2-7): EAGVAQSPRYKIIEKRQSVAFWCNPISGHATLYWYQQILGQGPKLLIQFQNNGVVDDSQLPKDRFSAERLKGVDSTLKIQPAKLEDSAVYLCASIPQDGYEQYFGPGTRLTVT.